This T cell receptor (beta chain) was captured in a study of radiotherapy plus CTLA-4 blockade in lung cancer. Study-wide context: Overall, 15% to 20% of patients showed an objective response, while around 34% attained disease control.

V was pared by 2 bases and J by 5 bases, with 12 bases between. Germline assignment: CDR1 MGHRA and CDR2 YSYEKL. This CDR3 comprises 14 residues. General observations from the study: The best predictor of response was reported to be early blood T cell clone dynamics, with interferon-beta. Among blood TCR repertoires after radiotherapy plus ipilimumab, tumor-derived clones expanded.

The repertoire was sequenced with immunoSEQ multiplex PCR; TCRdb's copy has only in-frame clones and lacks some. The sample lists about 68,000 clones, 70% to 85% occurring once. Those patients who had chemo-refractory metastatic non-small-cell lung cancer were given focal radiation along with CTLA-4 blockade through ipilimumab. This clone was observed a few times. Its antigen remains unknown. The chain is built from TRBV4-1 and TRBJ2-5, with D uncertain. The specimen was peripheral blood, collected from a patient treated with radiotherapy plus ipilimumab. The clonotype was recovered from a human donor with non-small cell lung cancer who had a complete response to radiotherapy plus ipilimumab. The CDR3 protein is CASSQTGSRETQYF. The CDR3 region has the DNA TGCGCCAGCAGCCAAACTGGGTCTCGGGAGACCCAGTACTTC.